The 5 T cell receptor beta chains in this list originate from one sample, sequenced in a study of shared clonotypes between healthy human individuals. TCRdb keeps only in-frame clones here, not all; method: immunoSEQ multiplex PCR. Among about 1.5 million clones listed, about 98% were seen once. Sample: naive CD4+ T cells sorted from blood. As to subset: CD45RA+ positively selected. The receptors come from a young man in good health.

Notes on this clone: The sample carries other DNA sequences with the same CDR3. The CDR3 loop reads CASSLSGVGDTEAFF. The CDR3, as DNA: TGTGCCAGCAGTTTATCAGGGGTAGGTGACACTGAAGCTTTCTTT. The chain employs TRBV28 and TRBJ1-1; D is perhaps TRBD1 (6 bases). From germline, CDR1 is MDHEN and CDR2 SYDVKM. This CDR3 has 15 amino acids. The germline V and J ends were trimmed by 1 base and 3 bases, with 12 bases remaining between them.

CDR3 region: CASTGQPSNTDTQYF. The CDR3 DNA reads as TGTGCCAGTACCGGACAGCCGAGCAACACAGATACGCAGTATTTT. The chain links TRBV19 to TRBJ2-3; D is possibly TRBD1 (6 bases). V was trimmed by 7 bases and J by 2 bases, leaving 16 bases between them. CDR3 length: 15 amino acids. The germline V gene has CDR1 LNHDA and CDR2 SQIVND (reference sequence).

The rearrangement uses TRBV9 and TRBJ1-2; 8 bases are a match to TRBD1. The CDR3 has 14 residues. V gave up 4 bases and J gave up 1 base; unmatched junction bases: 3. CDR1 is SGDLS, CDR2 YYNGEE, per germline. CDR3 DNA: TGTGCCAGCAGCACGGGACAGGTTAACTATGGCTACACCTTC. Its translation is CASSTGQVNYGYTF.

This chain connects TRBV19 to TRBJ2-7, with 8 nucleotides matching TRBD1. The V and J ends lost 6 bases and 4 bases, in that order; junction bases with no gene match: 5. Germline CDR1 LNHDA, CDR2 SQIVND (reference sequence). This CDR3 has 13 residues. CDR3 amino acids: CASRPGQDYEQYF. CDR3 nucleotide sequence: TGTGCCAGTAGGCCGGGACAGGATTACGAGCAGTACTTC.

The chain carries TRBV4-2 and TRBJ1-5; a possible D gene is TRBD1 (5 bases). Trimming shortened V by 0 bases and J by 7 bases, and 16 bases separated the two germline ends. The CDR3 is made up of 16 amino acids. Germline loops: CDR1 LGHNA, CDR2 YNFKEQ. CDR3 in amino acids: CASSQEAARVGQPQHF. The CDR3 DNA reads TGTGCCAGCAGCCAAGAGGCGGCCAGGGTCGGGCAGCCCCAGCATTTT.